The 6 T cell receptor beta chains given below trace back to one sample, sequenced in a study of blood T cell repertoires in COVID-19. Here immunoSEQ multiplex PCR was the method, and the copy in TCRdb shows in-frame clones only, minus some. The data show 150,000 or so clones, around 87% seen once. Sequencing was done on a sample of peripheral blood. The source of these receptors is a man aged 18 to 30 with acute or convalescent COVID-19.

V and J are TRBV9 and TRBJ1-6; 9 bases line up with TRBD1. The ends lost 4 bases at V and 7 bases at J; junction bases unmatched: 3. The germline CDR1 and CDR2 sequences are SGDLS and YYNGEE. The CDR3 runs to 14 residues. The CDR3 reads CASSRTGVNSPLHF. CDR3 coding DNA: TGTGCCAGCAGCCGGACAGGGGTGAATTCACCCCTCCACTTT.

This chain links TRBV28 with TRBJ2-3; 8 nucleotides align to TRBD1. J lost 2 bases, V lost 6 bases, and 19 bases had no gene match. Germline V CDR1 and CDR2: MDHEN, SYDVKM. The CDR3 is 19 amino acids. The CDR3 sequence is CASSPTIPRQGRSTDTQYF. The CDR3 nucleotides read TGTGCCAGCAGCCCCACAATCCCTCGACAGGGGCGTTCCACAGATACGCAGTATTTT.

This sequence joins TRBV19 and TRBJ1-1; 10 bases agree with TRBD1. V lost 6 bases and J lost 6; bases outside the gene matches: 7. Germline loops: CDR1 LNHDA, CDR2 SQIVND (reference sequence). The CDR3 runs to 14 residues. CDR3 loop: CASRSGTGASEAFF. CDR3 nucleotide sequence: TGTGCCAGTAGATCCGGGACAGGGGCTTCTGAAGCTTTCTTT.

The chain employs TRBV18 and TRBJ1-1; 8 bases are shared with TRBD1. The CDR3 is made up of 16 amino acids. V dropped 4 bases and J dropped 5; count of bases not matched to a gene: 12. The germline V gene encodes CDR1 KGHSH and CDR2 LQKENI. The CDR3 sequence: CASSRGLQGERTEAFF. The CDR3 nucleotides read TGTGCCAGCTCACGAGGATTACAGGGGGAAAGGACTGAAGCTTTCTTT.

The rearrangement links TRBV30 to TRBJ2-1; TRBD2 aligns across 10 bases. The CDR3 extends over 15 amino acids. CDR1 is GTSNPN and CDR2 is SVGIG in the germline V gene (reference sequence). The V segment lost 2 bases and the J segment 2 bases; nucleotides outside the gene matches: 3. The CDR3 is CAWSTLAGAYNEQFF. CDR3 coding DNA: TGTGCCTGGAGTACCCTAGCGGGGGCCTACAATGAGCAGTTCTTC.

V usage is TRBV11-3 and J usage is TRBJ2-3; 9 bases match TRBD2. Germline V gene sequence: CDR1 SGHNT, CDR2 YENEEA. CDR3 length: 16 residues. The trim removed 3 bases at V and 2 bases at J, leaving 6 bases unmatched. The CDR3 protein is CASSLGIAGVTDTQYF. In DNA form, the CDR3 reads TGTGCCAGCAGCTTGGGAATAGCGGGGGTCACAGATACGCAGTATTTT.